This T cell receptor beta chain derives from a study of T cell clonotyping in hematopoietic cell transplantation. Study observations and caveats: Recipient TCR diversity dropped after transplant; expanded clonotypes rose from day 30 to 180.

The data were produced by immunoSEQ multiplex PCR, yet TCRdb's version contains in-frame clones alone and is incomplete. The sample includes nearly 9,000 clones, 65% to 90% seen only once; the top ten take roughly a third. Comment on this clone: Its antigen is still unknown.

The CDR3 extends over 16 amino acids. Germline CDR1 and CDR2: SGHTA and FQGNSA. V gave up 6 bases and J gave up 3 bases, with 20 bases separating them. Samples: about 28 days before transplant, then days 30, 100 and 180 after. The clonotype was recovered from a female patient between 30 and 40 years old who had an allogeneic stem cell transplant, so the T cells may come from the graft donor. Some clones in this sample may be carry-over from other donors' samples. The chain combines TRBV7-2 with TRBJ1-1; a weak D match, TRBD1 (5 bases). The sequences come from PBMCs, collected 180 days after allogeneic stem cell transplant. CDR3 loop: CASSTGASASYTEAFF. The CDR3 coding sequence is TGTGCCAGCAGTACCGGGGCCTCAGCGTCGTACACTGAAGCTTTCTTT.